This TCR beta chain was retrieved from a study of shared clonotypes between healthy human individuals. Background on the study: Three men and a couple of women, aged 18 to 49, were donors. Three plates were used per donor for CD4 naive, three for CD4 memory, two for CD8 naive and one for CD8 memory.

Naive CD8 isolation took CD45RO-negative cells positively selected for CCR7 and excluded terminally differentiated effector memory CD45RA+ cells. General study points: Few donors restricted represented genetic and exposure-history diversity. Clonotype sharing across donors was expected to vary with sequencing depth.

This clone was observed once. Its target is not known. CDR1 and CDR2 from the germline V gene are MNHEY and SMNVEV (reference sequence). This CDR3 has 16 residues. Germline trimming cut 5 bases from V and 1 base from J; bases unmatched to any gene: 5. The repertoire was sequenced with immunoSEQ multiplex PCR; TCRdb's copy has only in-frame clones and lacks some. Among approximately 2,200,000 clones listed, about 92% were seen once. This TCR was recovered from a man aged 18 to 29 in good health. Some clones in this sample may be carry-over from other donors' samples. The chain has TRBV27 and TRBJ2-5; 12 bases line up with TRBD2. Sequencing input: naive CD8+ T cells from PBMCs. CDR3 nucleotide sequence: TGTGCCAGCAGTAATCGACTAGCGGGAGCCCAAGAGACCCAGTACTTC. Residues: CASSNRLAGAQETQYF.